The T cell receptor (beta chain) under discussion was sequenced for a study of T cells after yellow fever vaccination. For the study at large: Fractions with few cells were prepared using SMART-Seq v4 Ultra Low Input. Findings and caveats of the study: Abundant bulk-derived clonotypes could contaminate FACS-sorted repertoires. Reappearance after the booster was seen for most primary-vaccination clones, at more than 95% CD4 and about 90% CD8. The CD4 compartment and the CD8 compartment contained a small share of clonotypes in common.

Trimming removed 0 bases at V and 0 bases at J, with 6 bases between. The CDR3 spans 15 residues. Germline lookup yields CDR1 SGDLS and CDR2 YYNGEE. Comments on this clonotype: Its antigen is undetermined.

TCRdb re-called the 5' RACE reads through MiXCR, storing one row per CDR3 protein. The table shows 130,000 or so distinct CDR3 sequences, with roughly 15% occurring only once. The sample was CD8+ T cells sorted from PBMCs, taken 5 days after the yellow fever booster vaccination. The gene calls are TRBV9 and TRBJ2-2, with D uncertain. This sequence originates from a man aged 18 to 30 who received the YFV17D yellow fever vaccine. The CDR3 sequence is CASSVGTANTGELFF. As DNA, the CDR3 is TGTGCCAGCAGCGTAGGTACGGCGAACACCGGGGAGCTGTTTTTT.